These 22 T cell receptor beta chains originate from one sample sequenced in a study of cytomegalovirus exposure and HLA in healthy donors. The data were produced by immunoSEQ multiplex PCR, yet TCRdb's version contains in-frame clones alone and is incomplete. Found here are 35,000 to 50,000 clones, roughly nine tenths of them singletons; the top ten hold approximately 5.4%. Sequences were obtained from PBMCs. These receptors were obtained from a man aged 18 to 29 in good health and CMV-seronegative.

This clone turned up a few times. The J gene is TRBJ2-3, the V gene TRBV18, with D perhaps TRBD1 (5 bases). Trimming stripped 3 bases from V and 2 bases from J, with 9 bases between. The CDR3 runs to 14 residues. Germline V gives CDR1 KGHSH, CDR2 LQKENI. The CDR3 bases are TGTGCCAGCTCACCCCAGGGTAACACAGATACGCAGTATTTT. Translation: CASSPQGNTDTQYF.

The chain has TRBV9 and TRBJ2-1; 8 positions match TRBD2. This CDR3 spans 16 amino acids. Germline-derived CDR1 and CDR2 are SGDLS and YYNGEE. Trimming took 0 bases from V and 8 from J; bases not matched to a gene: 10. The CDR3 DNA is TGTGCCAGCAGCGTAGGCGGCGGGGGGCCAGGCGATGAGCAGTTCTTC. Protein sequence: CASSVGGGGPGDEQFF.

The CDR3 protein is CASSLFPGLAGGPAYEQYF. The CDR3, as DNA: TGTGCCAGCAGTTTATTTCCGGGACTAGCGGGTGGCCCCGCCTACGAGCAGTACTTC. J is TRBJ2-7 and V is TRBV27; 12 bases are shared with TRBD2. The CDR3 spans 19 residues. In germline, CDR1 is MNHEY, CDR2 SMNVEV (reference sequence). J was trimmed by 2 bases and V by 1 base; bases with no gene match: 12.

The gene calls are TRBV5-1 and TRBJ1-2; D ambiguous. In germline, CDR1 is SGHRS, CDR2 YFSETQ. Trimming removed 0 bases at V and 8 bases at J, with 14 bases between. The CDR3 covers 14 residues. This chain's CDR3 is CASSLETGLRGYTF. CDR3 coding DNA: TGCGCCAGCAGCTTGGAGACGGGTCTTCGGGGCTACACCTTC.

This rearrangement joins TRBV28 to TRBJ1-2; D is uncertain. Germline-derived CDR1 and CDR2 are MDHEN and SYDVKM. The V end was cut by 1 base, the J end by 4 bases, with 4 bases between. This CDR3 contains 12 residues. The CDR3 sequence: CASSLFRYGYTF. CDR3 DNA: TGTGCCAGCAGTTTATTCCGCTATGGCTACACCTTC.

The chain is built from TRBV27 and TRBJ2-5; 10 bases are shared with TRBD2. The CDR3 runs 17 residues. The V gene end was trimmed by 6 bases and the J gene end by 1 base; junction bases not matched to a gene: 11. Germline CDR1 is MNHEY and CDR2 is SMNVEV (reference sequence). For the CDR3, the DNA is TGTGCCAGCAGCCAAGTTTTCACTAGCGGGGTCCAAGAGACCCAGTACTTC. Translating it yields CASSQVFTSGVQETQYF.

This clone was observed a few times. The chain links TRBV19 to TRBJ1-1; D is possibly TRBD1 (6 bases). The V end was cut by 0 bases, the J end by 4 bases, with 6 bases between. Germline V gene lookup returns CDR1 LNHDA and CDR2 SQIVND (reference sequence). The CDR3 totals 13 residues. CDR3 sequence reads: CASSIEGATEAFF. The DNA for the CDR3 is TGTGCCAGTAGTATAGAGGGGGCCACTGAAGCTTTCTTT.

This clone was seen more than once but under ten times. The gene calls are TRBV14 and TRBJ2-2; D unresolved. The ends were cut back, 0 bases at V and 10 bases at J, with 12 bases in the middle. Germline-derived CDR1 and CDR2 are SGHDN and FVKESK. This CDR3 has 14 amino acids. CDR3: CASSQELSGSELFF. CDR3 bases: TGTGCCAGCAGCCAAGAGTTGTCAGGTTCGGAGCTGTTTTTT.

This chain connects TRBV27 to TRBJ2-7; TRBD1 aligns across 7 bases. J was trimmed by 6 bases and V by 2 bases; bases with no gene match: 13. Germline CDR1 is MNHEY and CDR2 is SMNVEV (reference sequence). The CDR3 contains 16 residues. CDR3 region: CASSLLRTGMVREQYF. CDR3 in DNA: TGTGCCAGCAGTTTACTAAGGACAGGTATGGTTCGCGAGCAGTACTTC.

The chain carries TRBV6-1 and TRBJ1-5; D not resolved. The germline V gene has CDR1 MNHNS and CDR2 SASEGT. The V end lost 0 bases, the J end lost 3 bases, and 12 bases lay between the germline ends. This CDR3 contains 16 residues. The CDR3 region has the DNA TGTGCCAGCAGTGAAGCCGGCGGTGAGGACAATCAGCCCCAGCATTTT. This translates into CASSEAGGEDNQPQHF.

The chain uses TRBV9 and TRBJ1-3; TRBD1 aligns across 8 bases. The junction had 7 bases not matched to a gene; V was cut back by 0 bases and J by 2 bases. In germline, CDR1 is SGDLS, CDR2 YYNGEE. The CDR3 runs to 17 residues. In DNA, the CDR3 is TGTGCCAGCAGCGTAGAGCTAGGGGACAGGCCTGGAAACACCATATATTTT. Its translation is CASSVELGDRPGNTIYF.

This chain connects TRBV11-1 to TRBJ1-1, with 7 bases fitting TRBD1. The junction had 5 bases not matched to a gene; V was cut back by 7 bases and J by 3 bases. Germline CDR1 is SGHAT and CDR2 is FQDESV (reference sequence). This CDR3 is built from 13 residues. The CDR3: CASTQDRHTEAFF. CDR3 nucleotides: TGTGCCAGCACCCAGGACAGGCACACTGAAGCTTTCTTT. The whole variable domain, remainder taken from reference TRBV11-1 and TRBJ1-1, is EAEVAQSPRYKITEKSQAVAFWCDPISGHATLYWYRQILGQGPELLVQFQDESVVDDSQLPKDRFSAERLKGVDSTLKIQPAELGDSAMYLCASTQDRHTEAFFGQGTRLTVV.

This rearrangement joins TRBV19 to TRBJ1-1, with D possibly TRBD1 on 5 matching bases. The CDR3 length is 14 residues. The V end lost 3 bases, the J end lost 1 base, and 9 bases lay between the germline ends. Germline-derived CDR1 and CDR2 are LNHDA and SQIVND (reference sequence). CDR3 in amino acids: CASSIGGGNTEAFF. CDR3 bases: TGTGCCAGTAGTATCGGGGGAGGGAACACTGAAGCTTTCTTT. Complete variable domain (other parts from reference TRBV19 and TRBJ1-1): DGGITQSPKYLFRKEGQNVTLSCEQNLNHDAMYWYRQDPGQGLRLIYYSQIVNDFQKGDIAEGYSVSREKKESFPLTVTSAQKNPTAFYLCASSIGGGNTEAFFGQGTRLTVV.

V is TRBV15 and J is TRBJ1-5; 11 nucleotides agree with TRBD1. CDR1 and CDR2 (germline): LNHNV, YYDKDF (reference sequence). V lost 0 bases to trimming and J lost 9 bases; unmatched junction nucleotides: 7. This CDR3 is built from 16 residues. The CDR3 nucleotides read TGTGCCACCAGCAGAGAGACGGACAGGGGGCTTTGGCCCCAGCATTTT. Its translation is CATSRETDRGLWPQHF.

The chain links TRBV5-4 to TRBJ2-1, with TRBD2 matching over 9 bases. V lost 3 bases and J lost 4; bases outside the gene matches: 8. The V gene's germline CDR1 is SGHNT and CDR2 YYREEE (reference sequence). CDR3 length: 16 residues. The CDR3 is CASSSESGGRYNEQFF. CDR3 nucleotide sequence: TGTGCCAGCAGCTCCGAGAGCGGGGGGCGTTACAATGAGCAGTTCTTC.

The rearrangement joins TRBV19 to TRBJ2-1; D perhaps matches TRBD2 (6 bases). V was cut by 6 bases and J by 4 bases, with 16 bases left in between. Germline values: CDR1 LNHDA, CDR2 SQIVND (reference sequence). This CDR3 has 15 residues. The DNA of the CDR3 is TGTGCCAGTAGGACGGGACTTCCAAGTTACAATGAGCAGTTCTTC. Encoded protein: CASRTGLPSYNEQFF.

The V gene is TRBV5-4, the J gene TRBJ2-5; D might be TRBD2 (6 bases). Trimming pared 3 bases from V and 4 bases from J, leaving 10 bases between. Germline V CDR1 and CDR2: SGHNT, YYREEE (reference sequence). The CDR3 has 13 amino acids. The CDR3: CASSSGLIETQYF. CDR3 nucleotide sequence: TGTGCCAGCAGCTCGGGACTGATAGAGACCCAGTACTTC.

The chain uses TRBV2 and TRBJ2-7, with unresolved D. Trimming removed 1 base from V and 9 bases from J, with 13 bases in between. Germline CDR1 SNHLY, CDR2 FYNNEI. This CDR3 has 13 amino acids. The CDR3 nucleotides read TGTGCCAGCAGTGAAGACCCTCGCGGTAGGCAGTACTTC. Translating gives CASSEDPRGRQYF.

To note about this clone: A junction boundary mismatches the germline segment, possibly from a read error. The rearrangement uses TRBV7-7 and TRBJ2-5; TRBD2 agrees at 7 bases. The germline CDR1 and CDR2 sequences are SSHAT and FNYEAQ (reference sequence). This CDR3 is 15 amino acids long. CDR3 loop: CASSLDGGGPKTQYF. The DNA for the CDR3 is TGTGCTAGCAGCTTAGATGGGGGAGGGCCGAAGACCCAGTACTTC.

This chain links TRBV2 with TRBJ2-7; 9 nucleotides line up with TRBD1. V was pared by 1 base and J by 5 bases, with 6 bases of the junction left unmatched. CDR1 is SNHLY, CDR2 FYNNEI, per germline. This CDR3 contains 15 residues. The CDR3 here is CASSEEAGQGHEQYF. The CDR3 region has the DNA TGTGCCAGCAGTGAAGAGGCGGGACAGGGCCACGAGCAGTACTTC.

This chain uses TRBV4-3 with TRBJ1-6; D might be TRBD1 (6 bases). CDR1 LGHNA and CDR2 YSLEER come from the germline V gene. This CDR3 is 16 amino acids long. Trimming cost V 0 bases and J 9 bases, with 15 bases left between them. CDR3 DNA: TGCGCCAGCAGCCAAGATTCGCAGGGGTCGCCTTCACCCCTCCACTTT. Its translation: CASSQDSQGSPSPLHF.

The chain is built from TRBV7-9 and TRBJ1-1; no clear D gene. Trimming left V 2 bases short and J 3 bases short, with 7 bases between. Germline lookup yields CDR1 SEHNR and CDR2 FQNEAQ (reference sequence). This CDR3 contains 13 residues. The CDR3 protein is CASSLQRDTEAFF. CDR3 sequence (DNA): TGTGCCAGCAGCTTACAGAGGGACACTGAAGCTTTCTTT.